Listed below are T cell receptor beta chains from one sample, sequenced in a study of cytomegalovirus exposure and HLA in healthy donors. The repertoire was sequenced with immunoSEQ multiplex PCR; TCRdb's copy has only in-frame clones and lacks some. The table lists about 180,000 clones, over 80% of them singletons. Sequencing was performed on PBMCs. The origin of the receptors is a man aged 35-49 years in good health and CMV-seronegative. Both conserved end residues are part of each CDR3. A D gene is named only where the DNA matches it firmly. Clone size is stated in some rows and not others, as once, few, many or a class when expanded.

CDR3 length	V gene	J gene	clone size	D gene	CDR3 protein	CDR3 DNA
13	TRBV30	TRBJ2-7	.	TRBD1	CAWSRQGPYEQYF	TGTGCCTGGAGTAGACAGGGGCCCTACGAGCAGTACTTC
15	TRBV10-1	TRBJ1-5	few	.	CASRATLYSNQPQHF	TGCGCCAGCAGGGCGACACTCTATAGCAATCAGCCCCAGCATTTT
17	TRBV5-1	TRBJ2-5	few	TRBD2	CASSLEIGGGVQETQYF	TGCGCCAGCAGCTTGGAGATCGGCGGGGGAGTACAAGAGACCCAGTACTTC
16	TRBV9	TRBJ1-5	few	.	CASSVDAGFSNQPQHF	TGTGCCAGCAGCGTAGACGCGGGTTTTAGCAATCAGCCCCAGCATTTT
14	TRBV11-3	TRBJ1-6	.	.	CASSLLQGNSPLHF	TGTGCCAGCAGCTTACTCCAGGGGAATTCACCCCTCCACTTT
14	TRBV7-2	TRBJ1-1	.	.	CASSSSLRNTEAFF	TGTGCCAGCAGCTCTTCCCTGCGGAACACTGAAGCTTTCTTT
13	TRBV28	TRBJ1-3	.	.	CACIQGSGNTIYF	TGTGCCTGTATACAGGGCTCTGGAAACACCATATATTTT
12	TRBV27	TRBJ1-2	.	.	CASGGRNYGYTF	TGTGCCAGCGGAGGGCGAAACTATGGCTACACCTTC
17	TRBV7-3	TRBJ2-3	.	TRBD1	CASSPEPGQVHTDTQYF	TGTGCCAGCAGCCCAGAGCCGGGACAGGTCCACACAGATACGCAGTATTTT
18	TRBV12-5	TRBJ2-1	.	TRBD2	CASGLYLGGGGAYNEQFF	TGTGCTAGTGGTTTATACCTCGGCGGCGGGGGGGCGTACAATGAGCAGTTCTTC
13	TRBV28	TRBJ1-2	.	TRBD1	CASQGARNYGYTF	TGTGCCAGCCAGGGGGCGAGAAACTATGGCTACACCTTC
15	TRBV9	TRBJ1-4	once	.	CASSPRGATNEKLFF	TGTGCCAGCAGCCCGCGGGGAGCAACTAATGAAAAACTGTTTTTT
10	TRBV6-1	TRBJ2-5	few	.	CASAQETQYF	TGTGCCAGCGCGCAAGAGACCCAGTACTTC
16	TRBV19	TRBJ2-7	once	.	CASSSPGQGSGYEQYF	TGTGCCAGTAGTTCGCCGGGGCAGGGGTCGGGCTACGAGCAGTACTTC
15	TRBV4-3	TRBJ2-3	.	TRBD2	CASSPSGSTTDTQYF	TGCGCCAGCAGCCCTAGCGGGAGTACGACAGATACGCAGTATTTT